This TCR beta chain was retrieved from a study of blood T cell repertoires in COVID-19. Per the original data handling: Quantification of nucleated cells was approximated via reference gene primer amplification. Method: immunoSEQ multiplex PCR; TCRdb's copy keeps in-frame clones and lacks some. For V, J and clone size, that table is used; D and trimming come from the DNA. The sample lists tens of thousands of clones; about 88% were seen once. J lost 5 bases, V lost 4 bases, and 9 bases had no gene match. Germline V lookup: CDR1 MDHEN, CDR2 SYDVKM. The CDR3 extends over 15 amino acids. Sequencing was carried out using peripheral blood. V is TRBV28 and J is TRBJ2-7; TRBD1 matches at 9 bases. The sequence derives from a woman of 80 years or more with active COVID-19. CDR3 sequence (DNA): TGTGCCAGCAGTTGGTCAAGGACAGGGGTCCACGAGCAGTACTTC. Translating gives CASSWSRTGVHEQYF.